This passage covers 31 T cell receptor beta chains from one sample sequenced in a study of shared clonotypes between healthy human individuals. TCRdb's table, derived via immunoSEQ multiplex PCR, lists solely in-frame clones and lacks some. The table shows nearly 750,000 clones, with around 70% occurring only once. Sequences were obtained from memory CD4+ T cells sorted from blood. Subset meaning: CD45RA-negative fraction. These receptors were obtained from a woman aged 25 to 39 in good health.

This clone was recorded a few times. The chain carries TRBV19 and TRBJ2-5, with 7 bases aligning to TRBD1. CDR1 LNHDA and CDR2 SQIVND come from the germline V gene (reference sequence). This CDR3 is 15 amino acids long. J lost 1 base, V lost 4 bases, and 6 bases had no gene match. The CDR3 coding sequence is TGTGCCAGTAGTAGCCCTGGGACAGCCCAAGAGACCCAGTACTTC. This translates into CASSSPGTAQETQYF.

The chain carries TRBV5-3 and TRBJ2-7; TRBD1 matches at 7 bases. TRBV5-3 counts as an open reading frame of uncertain function. CDR3 length equals 15 residues. With V trimmed by 3 bases and J by 0 bases, 6 bases remained unmatched. CDR3 protein: CARSSGTESSYEQYF. As DNA, the CDR3 is TGTGCCAGAAGCTCCGGGACAGAGAGCTCCTACGAGCAGTACTTC.

This chain links TRBV7-9 with TRBJ2-5, with D tentatively TRBD1 (6 bases). CDR3 length: 12 residues. The V gene's germline CDR1 is SEHNR and CDR2 FQNEAQ (reference sequence). V was shortened by 8 bases and J by 0 bases, with 7 bases between the two germline ends. CDR3 coding DNA: TGTGCCAGCGGGACACACCAAGAGACCCAGTACTTC. Its protein is CASGTHQETQYF.

V gene TRBV6-6 combines with J gene TRBJ1-3, with 12 bases that match TRBD1. J was trimmed by 8 bases and V by 0 bases; bases with no gene match: 2. CDR1 and CDR2 from the germline V gene are MNHNY and SVGAGI (reference sequence). The CDR3 has 15 amino acids. The CDR3 loop is CASSYSGQGAYTIYF. Written as DNA, the CDR3 is TGTGCCAGCAGTTACTCGGGACAGGGGGCATACACCATATATTTT.

This clone has just a few counts. This chain joins TRBV7-9 and TRBJ2-7; no clear D gene. Trimming removed 0 bases at V and 6 bases at J, with 9 bases between. Germline CDR1 reads SEHNR; CDR2 reads FQNEAQ (reference sequence). CDR3 size: 13 residues. The CDR3 sequence is CASSLAPGSEQYF. In DNA form, the CDR3 reads TGTGCCAGCAGCTTAGCGCCGGGTAGCGAGCAGTACTTC.

The chain has TRBV5-1 and TRBJ2-2; D is unresolved. This CDR3 has 16 amino acids. V was clipped by 1 base and J by 0 bases, with 10 bases between them. CDR1 is SGHRS, CDR2 YFSETQ, per germline. CDR3 DNA sequence: TGCGCCAGCAGCTTGTTTGTGACGGCGAACACCGGGGAGCTGTTTTTT. This encodes CASSLFVTANTGELFF.

The table lists this clone with a count of one. The chain employs TRBV5-5 and TRBJ2-5, with 8 nucleotides matching TRBD1. The CDR3 spans 16 residues. Unmatched junction bases numbered 12, after V lost 4 bases and J lost 4 bases. Germline lookup yields CDR1 SGHKS and CDR2 YYEKEE (reference sequence). The CDR3 is CASSLPRTGSPETQYF. The CDR3 bases are TGTGCCAGCAGCCTGCCCAGGACAGGGTCCCCAGAGACCCAGTACTTC. Based on the CDR3 plus reference TRBV5-5 and TRBJ2-5, the full variable domain is DAGVTQSPTHLIKTRGQQVTLRCSPISGHKSVSWYQQVLGQGPQFIFQYYEKEERGRGNFPDRFSARQFPNYSSELNVNALLLGDSALYLCASSLPRTGSPETQYFGPGTRLLVL.

J is TRBJ1-4 and V is TRBV5-1; D remains unclear. This CDR3 comprises 11 residues. V was shortened by 5 bases and J by 5 bases, with 4 bases between the two germline ends. Germline lookup yields CDR1 SGHRS and CDR2 YFSETQ. The CDR3 region is CASRLNEKLFF. CDR3 coding DNA: TGCGCCAGCAGGCTAAATGAAAAACTGTTTTTT.

V is TRBV11-1 and J is TRBJ2-5, with D perhaps matching TRBD1 (5 bases). The V gene's germline CDR1 is SGHAT and CDR2 FQDESV (reference sequence). This CDR3 spans 12 amino acids. The V gene lost 5 bases and the J gene lost 11 bases, with 15 bases spanning the gap. The CDR3 protein is CASSQDPRQQYF. The CDR3 DNA sequence: TGTGCCAGCAGCCAGGACCCCCGACAGCAGTACTTC.

The chain joins TRBV19 to TRBJ2-2, with 10 bases fitting TRBD2. Germline CDR1 is LNHDA and CDR2 is SQIVND (reference sequence). V shed 1 base and J 5 bases; nucleotides not matched to a gene: 4. CDR3 length: 16 amino acids. DNA for the CDR3: TGTGCCAGTAGTATAGGTCGTAGCGGGAGGACCGGGGAGCTGTTTTTT. Its protein product is CASSIGRSGRTGELFF.

The V call is TRBV5-6, the J call TRBJ2-3; TRBD2 agrees at 10 bases. The CDR3 is made up of 16 amino acids. Germline CDR1 is SGHDT and CDR2 is YYEEEE. The J segment lost 0 bases and the V segment lost 5 bases, leaving 6 bases of the junction unmatched. Here the CDR3 reads CASSLAGGLSTDTQYF. The CDR3 coding sequence is TGTGCCAGCAGTTTAGCGGGAGGCCTTAGCACAGATACGCAGTATTTT.

This rearrangement joins TRBV29-1 to TRBJ2-4, with 8 nucleotides matching TRBD1. CDR1 and CDR2 (germline): SQVTM, ANQGSEA. This CDR3 region has 13 residues. After removal of 6 bases from V and 6 bases from J, the junction contained 7 bases not matched to a gene. In DNA, the CDR3 is TGCAGCGTGCGACAGGGGTTCGGAAACATTCAGTACTTC. Translated, it gives CSVRQGFGNIQYF.

This sequence joins TRBV28 and TRBJ1-2; 10 bases map to TRBD1. This CDR3 comprises 14 residues. V trimming: 3 bases; J trimming: 3 bases; junction bases outside the gene matches: 1. The V gene's germline CDR1 is MDHEN and CDR2 SYDVKM. The chain's CDR3 is CASSFGTGDYGYTF. The CDR3, as DNA: TGTGCCAGCAGTTTCGGGACAGGGGACTATGGCTACACCTTC.

The J gene is TRBJ2-2, the V gene TRBV25-1; 15 nucleotides line up with TRBD2. The V and J ends lost 8 bases and 7 bases, in that order; junction bases with no gene match: 8. Germline CDR1 is MGHDK and CDR2 is SYGVNS. The CDR3 length is 16 residues. CDR3 DNA: TGTGCCAGCGCAGGACTAGCGGGAGGGCACGGCGGGGAGCTGTTTTTT. Its translation is CASAGLAGGHGGELFF.

Remarks on this clone: This sequence may be a read error, since a much larger clone differs from it by one base. This same CDR3 is encoded by further DNA sequences in the sample. The chain carries TRBV6-1 and TRBJ1-5; D is unclear. Trimming removed 2 bases from V and 4 bases from J, with 6 bases in between. The CDR3 contains 13 residues. Germline-derived CDR1 and CDR2 are MNHNS and SASEGT. The CDR3 reads CASSESRNQPQHF. CDR3 DNA: TGTGCCAGCAGTGAATCGCGGAATCAGCCCCAGCATTTT.

In the case of this clone: Other DNA sequences in this specimen translate into the identical CDR3. J is TRBJ2-5 and V is TRBV7-8, with 9 positions matching TRBD1. TRBJ2-7 explains the end of the DNA better; the J call may be wrong. The CDR3 runs 14 residues. The germline CDR1 and CDR2 sequences are SGHVS and FQNEAQ. CDR3 sequence: CASSSGQGLYEQYF. CDR3 DNA: TGTGCCAGCAGCTCGGGACAGGGTCTGTACGAGCAGTACTTC.

The chain recombines TRBV25-1 with TRBJ2-5; 8 nucleotides agree with TRBD2. This CDR3 region has 13 residues. V lost 8 bases and J lost 4; bases outside the gene matches: 6. CDR1 is MGHDK and CDR2 is SYGVNS in the germline V gene. CDR3 DNA: TGTGCCAGCGCGGTACGGGAGGGAGAGACCCAGTACTTC. Translation gives CASAVREGETQYF.

This rearrangement joins TRBV29-1 to TRBJ2-1; TRBD2 aligns across 12 bases. This CDR3 contains 14 residues. J was trimmed by 9 bases and V by 4 bases; bases with no gene match: 7. Germline V gives CDR1 SQVTM, CDR2 ANQGSEA. The CDR3 loop is CSVASGRGGSEQFF. The CDR3 bases are TGCAGCGTTGCTAGCGGGAGGGGAGGAAGTGAGCAGTTCTTC.

In this sample, this clone turned up once. Other DNA sequences in this specimen translate into the identical CDR3. The rearrangement uses TRBV4-1 and TRBJ2-7; tentative D call: TRBD2 (5 bases). Deletions cut 0 bases from V and 6 bases from J, with 9 bases between. The CDR3 totals 13 residues. Per the germline V gene, CDR1 is MGHRA and CDR2 is YSYEKL. The CDR3 DNA reads as TGCGCCAGCAGCCAAGATCGAGGGATCGAGCAGTACTTC. Protein: CASSQDRGIEQYF.

In regard to this clone: Other DNA sequences within the sample encode an identical CDR3. The chain couples TRBV7-3 to TRBJ2-5; weak D call: TRBD2 (6 bases). CDR3 size: 13 residues. The V gene's germline CDR1 is SGHTA and CDR2 FQGTGA. The germline V and J ends were trimmed by 4 bases and 2 bases, with 8 bases remaining between them. CDR3 protein: CASSSRGQETQYF. The CDR3 coding sequence is TGTGCCAGCAGCTCCCGGGGGCAAGAGACCCAGTACTTC.

As concerns this clone: Other DNA sequences from this sample encode an identical CDR3 as well. The V gene is TRBV28, the J gene TRBJ2-7, with 8 bases identical to TRBD2. V was clipped by 6 bases and J by 0 bases; unmatched bases: 10. The germline CDR1 and CDR2 sequences are MDHEN and SYDVKM. This CDR3 region has 16 residues. The CDR3 sequence is CASSPGGAGGSYEQYF. DNA for the CDR3: TGTGCCAGCAGCCCCGGGGGGGCGGGAGGCTCCTACGAGCAGTACTTC.

The genes are TRBV10-3 and TRBJ2-3; 11 nucleotides match TRBD2. Germline CDR1 is ENHRY and CDR2 is SYGVKD. Trimming at V came to 6 bases and at J to 2 bases, leaving 16 bases not matched to a gene. This CDR3 is built from 19 residues. The CDR3 loop is CAISPEAGLADANTDTQYF. CDR3 nucleotide sequence: TGTGCCATCAGCCCCGAGGCGGGACTAGCGGATGCGAACACAGATACGCAGTATTTT.

The V call is TRBV4-1, the J call TRBJ2-1, with TRBD1 as a possible D gene (5 bases). The CDR3 spans 15 residues. Germline V gene data show CDR1 as MGHRA and CDR2 as YSYEKL. V lost 4 bases and J 4 bases, leaving 14 bases between the germline ends. CDR3: CASSPLGLSYNEQFF. The CDR3 DNA follows: TGCGCCAGCAGCCCGTTGGGGCTCTCATACAATGAGCAGTTCTTC.

The chain employs TRBV7-8 and TRBJ1-5; D is uncertain. V was shortened by 5 bases and J by 5 bases, with 10 bases between the two germline ends. This CDR3 has 13 amino acids. From germline, CDR1 is SGHVS and CDR2 FQNEAQ. CDR3 sequence reads: CASSRKRDQPQHF. The CDR3 DNA reads TGTGCCAGCAGCAGAAAAAGGGATCAGCCCCAGCATTTT.

The CDR3 DNA reads TGTGCCAGTAGTAGAGGGAGCACAGGGATACTCACACGTTACAATGAGCAGTTCTTC. The encoded protein is CASSRGSTGILTRYNEQFF. The J gene is TRBJ2-1, the V gene TRBV19, with D maybe TRBD1 (6 bases). Germline CDR1 LNHDA, CDR2 SQIVND (reference sequence). CDR3 size: 19 residues. The V gene lost 4 bases and the J gene lost 4 bases, with 26 bases spanning the gap.

On this clone itself: In the same sample, other DNA sequences code for this CDR3. CDR3 bases: TGTGCCAGCAGCCTACGACAGGGCCCAGATACGCAGTATTTT. This sequence encodes CASSLRQGPDTQYF. This rearrangement joins TRBV7-2 to TRBJ2-3; TRBD1 matches at 7 bases. The junction had 6 bases not matched to a gene; V was cut back by 5 bases and J by 4 bases. Looked up from germline, CDR1 is SGHTA and CDR2 is FQGNSA. The CDR3 totals 14 residues.

This chain links TRBV6-4 with TRBJ2-3, with D possibly matching TRBD2 (6 bases). The V gene lost 4 bases and the J gene lost 6 bases, with 20 bases spanning the gap. Germline CDR1 MRHNA, CDR2 SNTAGT. The CDR3 has 16 amino acids. CDR3 nucleotide sequence: TGTGCCAGCAGTGCCCTCCGCGGGACTCCCAACGATACGCAGTATTTT. This encodes CASSALRGTPNDTQYF.

On this clone: Being one base from a much bigger clone, this may be a read error. The same CDR3 arises from other DNA sequences in this sample as well. This chain joins TRBV5-1 and TRBJ2-1; no clear D gene. The V end lost 0 bases, the J end lost 1 base, and 8 bases lay between the germline ends. The CDR3 is 15 residues long. In germline, CDR1 is SGHRS, CDR2 YFSETQ. The CDR3 DNA sequence: TGCGCCAGCAGCTTGGATAGCAGTTCCTACAATGAGCAGTTCTTC. This encodes CASSLDSSSYNEQFF.

The CDR3 bases are TGTGCCAGCAGTACAGGGGGGACGATGAACACTGAAGCTTTCTTT. Its protein product is CASSTGGTMNTEAFF. The chain employs TRBV28 and TRBJ1-1; 8 positions match TRBD1. V lost 5 bases, J lost 0 bases, and 5 bases stayed unmatched. Germline V gives CDR1 MDHEN, CDR2 SYDVKM. There are 15 residues in the CDR3.

The genes are TRBV5-6 and TRBJ2-7; TRBD2 aligns across 9 bases. Looked up from germline, CDR1 is SGHDT and CDR2 is YYEEEE. The V and J ends lost 5 bases and 11 bases, in that order; junction bases with no gene match: 17. This CDR3 comprises 15 residues. The CDR3 loop is CASSLGAAGGANEYF. Here the CDR3 DNA reads TGTGCCAGCAGTCTGGGAGCAGCGGGAGGCGCAAATGAGTACTTC.

This chain uses TRBV28 with TRBJ1-1; no reliable D call. Germline V gene sequence: CDR1 MDHEN, CDR2 SYDVKM. CDR3 length: 11 amino acids. V gave up 7 bases and J gave up 3 bases, with 6 bases separating them. The CDR3 region has the DNA TGTGCCAGCAACGGGGACACTGAAGCTTTCTTT. Translation gives CASNGDTEAFF. Full variable domain (remainder filled in from reference TRBV28 and TRBJ1-1): DVKVTQSSRYLVKRTGEKVFLECVQDMDHENMFWYRQDPGLGLRLIYFSYDVKMKEKGDIPEGYSVSREKKERFSLILESASTNQTSMYLCASNGDTEAFFGQGTRLTVV.